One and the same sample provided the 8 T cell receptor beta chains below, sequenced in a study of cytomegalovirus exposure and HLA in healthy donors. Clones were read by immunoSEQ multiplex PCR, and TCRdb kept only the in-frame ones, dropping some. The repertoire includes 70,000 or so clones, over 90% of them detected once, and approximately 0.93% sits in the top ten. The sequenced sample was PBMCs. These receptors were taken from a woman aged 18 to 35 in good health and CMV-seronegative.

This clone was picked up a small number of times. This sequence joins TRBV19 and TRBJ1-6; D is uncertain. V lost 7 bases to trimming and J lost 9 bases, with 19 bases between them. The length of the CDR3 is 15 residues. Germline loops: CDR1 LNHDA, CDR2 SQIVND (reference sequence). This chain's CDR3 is CASIEQEELGSPLHF. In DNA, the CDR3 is TGTGCCAGTATTGAGCAGGAGGAACTTGGTTCACCCCTCCACTTT. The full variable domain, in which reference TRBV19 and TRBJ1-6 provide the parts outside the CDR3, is DGGITQSPKYLFRKEGQNVTLSCEQNLNHDAMYWYRQDPGQGLRLIYYSQIVNDFQKGDIAEGYSVSREKKESFPLTVTSAQKNPTAFYLCASIEQEELGSPLHFGNGTRLTVT.

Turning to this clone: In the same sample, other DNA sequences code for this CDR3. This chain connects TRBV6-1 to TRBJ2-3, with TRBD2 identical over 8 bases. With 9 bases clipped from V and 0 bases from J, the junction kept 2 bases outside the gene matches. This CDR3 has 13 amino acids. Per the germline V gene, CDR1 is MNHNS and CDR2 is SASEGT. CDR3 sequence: CASKRGSTDTQYF. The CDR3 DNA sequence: TGTGCCAGTAAGCGGGGGAGCACAGATACGCAGTATTTT.

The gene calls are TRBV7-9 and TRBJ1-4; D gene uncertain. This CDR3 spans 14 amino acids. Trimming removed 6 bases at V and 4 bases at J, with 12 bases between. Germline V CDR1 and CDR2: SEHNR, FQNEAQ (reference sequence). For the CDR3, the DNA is TGTGCCAGCAGTCGGGGATGGAGTAATGAAAAACTGTTTTTT. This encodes CASSRGWSNEKLFF.

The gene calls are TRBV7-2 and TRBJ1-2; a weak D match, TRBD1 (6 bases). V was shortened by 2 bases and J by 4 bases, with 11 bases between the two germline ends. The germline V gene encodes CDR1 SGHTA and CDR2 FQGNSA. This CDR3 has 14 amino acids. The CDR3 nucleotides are TGTGCCAGCAGCTTAAGAGGACAGATCTATGGCTACACCTTC. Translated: CASSLRGQIYGYTF. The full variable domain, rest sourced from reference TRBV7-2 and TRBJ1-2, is GAGVSQSPSNKVTEKGKDVELRCDPISGHTALYWYRQSLGQGLEFLIYFQGNSAPDKSGLPSDRFSAERTGGSVSTLTIQRTQQEDSAVYLCASSLRGQIYGYTFGSGTRLTVV.

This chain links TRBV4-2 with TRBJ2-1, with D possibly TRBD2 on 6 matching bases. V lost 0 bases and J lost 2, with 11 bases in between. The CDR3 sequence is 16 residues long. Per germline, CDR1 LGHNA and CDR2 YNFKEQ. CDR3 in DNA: TGTGCCAGCAGCCAAGATTCGGGGGAGGCCTACAATGAGCAGTTCTTC. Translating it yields CASSQDSGEAYNEQFF.

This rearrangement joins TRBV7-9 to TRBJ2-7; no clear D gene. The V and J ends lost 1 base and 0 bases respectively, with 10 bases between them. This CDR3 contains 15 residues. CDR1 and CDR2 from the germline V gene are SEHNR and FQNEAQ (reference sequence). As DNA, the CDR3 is TGTGCCAGCAGCTTAGTTCCAGCGAGCTCCTACGAGCAGTACTTC. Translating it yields CASSLVPASSYEQYF.

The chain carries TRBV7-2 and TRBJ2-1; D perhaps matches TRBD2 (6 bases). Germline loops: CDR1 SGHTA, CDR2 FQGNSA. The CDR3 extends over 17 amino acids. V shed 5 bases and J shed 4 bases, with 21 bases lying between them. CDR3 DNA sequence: TGTGCCAGCAGCCCCCCCAAGGAGGGCAGGGCATACAATGAGCAGTTCTTC. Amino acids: CASSPPKEGRAYNEQFF.

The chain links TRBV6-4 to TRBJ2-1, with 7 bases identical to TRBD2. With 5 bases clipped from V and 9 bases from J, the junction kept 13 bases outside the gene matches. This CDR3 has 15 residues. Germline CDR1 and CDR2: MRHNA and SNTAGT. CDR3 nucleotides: TGTGCCAGCAGTACAAAAGCCGGGACTATCGGTGAGCAGTTCTTC. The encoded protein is CASSTKAGTIGEQFF.